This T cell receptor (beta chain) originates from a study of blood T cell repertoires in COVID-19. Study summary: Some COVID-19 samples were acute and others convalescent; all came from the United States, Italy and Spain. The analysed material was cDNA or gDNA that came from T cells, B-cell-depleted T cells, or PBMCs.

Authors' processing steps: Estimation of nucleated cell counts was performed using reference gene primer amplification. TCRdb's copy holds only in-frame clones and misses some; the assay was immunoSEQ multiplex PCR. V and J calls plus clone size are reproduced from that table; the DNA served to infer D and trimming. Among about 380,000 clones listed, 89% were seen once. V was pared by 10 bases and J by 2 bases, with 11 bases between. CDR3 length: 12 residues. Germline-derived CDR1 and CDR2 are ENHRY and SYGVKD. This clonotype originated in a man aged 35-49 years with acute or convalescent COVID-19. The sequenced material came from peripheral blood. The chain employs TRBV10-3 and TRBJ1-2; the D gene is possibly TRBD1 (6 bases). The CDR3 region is CATTTGNYGYTF. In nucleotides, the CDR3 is TGTGCCACTACCACAGGGAACTATGGCTACACCTTC.